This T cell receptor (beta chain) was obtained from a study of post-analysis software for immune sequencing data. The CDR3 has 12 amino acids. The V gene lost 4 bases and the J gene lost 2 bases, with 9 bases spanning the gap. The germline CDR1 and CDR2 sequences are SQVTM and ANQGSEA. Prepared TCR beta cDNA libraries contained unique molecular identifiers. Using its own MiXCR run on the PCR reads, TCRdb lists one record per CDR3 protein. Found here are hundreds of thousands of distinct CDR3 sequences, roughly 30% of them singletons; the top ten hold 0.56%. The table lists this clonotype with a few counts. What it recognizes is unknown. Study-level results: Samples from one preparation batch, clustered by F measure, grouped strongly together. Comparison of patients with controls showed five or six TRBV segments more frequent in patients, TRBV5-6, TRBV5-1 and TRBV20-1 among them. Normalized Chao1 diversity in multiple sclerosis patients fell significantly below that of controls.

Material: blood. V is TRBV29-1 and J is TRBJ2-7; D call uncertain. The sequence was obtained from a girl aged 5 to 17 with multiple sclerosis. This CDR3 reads CSVGKGPYEQYF. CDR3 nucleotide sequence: TGCAGCGTTGGCAAGGGTCCCTACGAGCAGTACTTC.